This passage covers 4 T cell receptor beta chains from one sample sequenced in a study of regulatory T cells in long-lasting Graves disease. Time point in this sample: persistent/refractory GD, antithyroid drugs over 5 years with positive TRAb. Researchers made the TCR library from RNA that was extracted from PBMCs. Library construction for TCR beta used iRepertoire HTBI primers and Arm-PCR of CDR3 regions. TCRdb used MiXCR to reprocess the multiplex PCR reads, holding one entry per CDR3 protein. Here the sample spans fewer than 450,000 distinct CDR3 sequences, less than 25% being singletons. The specimen comprised peripheral blood mononuclear cells (PBMCs), sampled when the disease was refractory, from a patient treated with antithyroid drugs. These receptors came from a female donor with Graves disease.

Many counts were recorded for this clonotype. DNA of the CDR3: TGTGCCAGCGCAACCGGGACTACCTACGAGCAGTACTTC. It translates to CASATGTTYEQYF. The rearrangement uses TRBV27 and TRBJ2-7, with TRBD2 matching 7 bases. The V and J ends lost 8 bases and 2 bases, in that order; junction bases with no gene match: 6. In germline, CDR1 is MNHEY, CDR2 SMNVEV (reference sequence). The CDR3 loop spans 13 amino acids.

Only a few counts were recorded for this clonotype. The chain links TRBV6-1 to TRBJ1-5; D gene ambiguous. This CDR3 region has 14 residues. Looked up from germline, CDR1 is MNHNS and CDR2 is SASEGT. V gave up 4 bases and J gave up 2 bases, with 9 bases separating them. The DNA of the CDR3 is TGTGCCAGCAGTGCTAGCGCGGGCAATCAGCCCCAGCATTTT. Translated, it gives CASSASAGNQPQHF.

The genes are TRBV19 and TRBJ2-3; D possibly corresponds to TRBD1 (7 bases). Trimming pared 9 bases from V and 2 bases from J, leaving 18 bases between. Germline-derived CDR1 and CDR2 are LNHDA and SQIVND (reference sequence). This CDR3 comprises 15 residues. The CDR3 nucleotides are TGTGCCAGCGCGGCCGGGGGACAGATCACAGATACGCAGTATTTT. Encoded protein: CASAAGGQITDTQYF.

The V call is TRBV20-1, the J call TRBJ2-5, with a tentative D call TRBD2 (5 bases). The CDR3 runs to 14 residues. Germline assignment: CDR1 DFQATT and CDR2 SNEGSKA (reference sequence). The V gene lost 5 bases and the J gene lost 3 bases, with 16 bases spanning the gap. The CDR3: CSARFLLVEETQYF. The CDR3 nucleotides are TGCAGTGCTCGCTTTCTACTAGTGGAAGAGACCCAGTACTTC.